This TCR beta chain was recovered during a study of beta chain features in type 1 diabetes. About the study: Cell yields, gender and age were comparable in patients and healthy donors.

Expressed TCRB transcripts were sequenced because the isolated RNA had all been reverse transcribed beforehand. TCRdb's table, derived via immunoSEQ multiplex PCR, lists solely in-frame clones and lacks some. The table records around 280,000 clones, approximately 16% of them present only once. Findings of the study overall: Moderately but significantly shorter TCRB CDR3s were found in Type 1 diabetes patients in all four CD4+ subsets. Any HLA-type effect on TCRB rearrangement remained unresolved here. In type 1 diabetes patients, VDJ junctions had fewer insertions; deletions at these junctions were more frequent. Researchers caution that PCR might favor shorter templates, equally among patients and controls.

This clone was seen more than once but under ten times. The antigen remains undetermined. With 5 bases removed from V and 1 base from J, the gap between germline ends came to 8 bases. There are 12 residues in the CDR3. Germline CDR1 and CDR2: GTSNPN and SVGIG (reference sequence). The TCR was taken from a man younger than 35 with type 1 diabetes. Source material: naive CD4+ T cells from blood. V is TRBV30 and J is TRBJ1-1; D gene uncertain. CDR3: CAWGRENTEAFF. CDR3 nucleotide sequence: TGTGCCTGGGGACGGGAGAACACTGAAGCTTTCTTT.